This T cell receptor (beta chain) was recovered during a study of cytomegalovirus exposure and HLA in healthy donors. Whole-study results and caveats: Exclusion applied to some V segments, including TRBV6-2 and TRBV6-3, as they were indistinguishable. Productive status was seen about 90% or about 30% of the time for most TCR beta V segments in an earlier analysis.

With 60 Vbeta and 13 Jbeta primers, the PCR was carried out. Some clones are missing from TCRdb's copy, which holds only in-frame ones; the method was immunoSEQ multiplex PCR. The sample holds some 110,000 clones, roughly 81% seen once. This CDR3 has 11 residues. V was trimmed by 6 bases and J by 4 bases, leaving 6 bases between them. Germline CDR1 reads LNHDA; CDR2 reads SQIVND (reference sequence). As concerns this clone: Antigen: not known.

This chain connects TRBV19 to TRBJ2-5; D is uncertain. The sequence was obtained from a woman under 40 in good health and CMV-seronegative. Specimen: PBMCs. This chain's CDR3 is CASRNRETQYF. CDR3 DNA: TGTGCCAGTAGGAATAGAGAGACCCAGTACTTC.